The 5 T cell receptor beta chains below come from one sample, sequenced in a study of cytomegalovirus exposure and HLA in healthy donors. 60 Vbeta and 13 Jbeta primers were used in PCR. Here immunoSEQ multiplex PCR was the method, and the copy in TCRdb shows in-frame clones only, minus some. Its table records around 60,000 clones. The sequencing input was PBMCs. The receptor source for this set is a woman aged 18 to 35 in good health and CMV-seronegative.

V usage is TRBV6-5 and J usage is TRBJ1-2; 9 bases agree with TRBD1. Germline V gives CDR1 MNHEY, CDR2 SVGAGI. V lost 6 bases and J lost 8; bases outside the gene matches: 10. The CDR3 runs 14 residues. CDR3 DNA sequence: TGTGCCAGCAGGTCCGGGACAGGGAGCCGGGGCTACACCTTC. Translated, it gives CASRSGTGSRGYTF.

The J gene is TRBJ2-1, the V gene TRBV13; TRBD2 is a possible D gene (6 bases). The CDR3 runs to 14 residues. Germline loops: CDR1 PRHDT, CDR2 FYEKMQ (reference sequence). V lost 5 bases to trimming and J lost 5 bases, with 13 bases between them. The CDR3, as DNA: TGTGCCAGCAGCGGAAGGGACTTCGACAATGAGCAGTTCTTC. Translated: CASSGRDFDNEQFF.

This chain links TRBV11-3 with TRBJ1-1, with 7 bases lining up with TRBD1. Per germline, CDR1 SGHNT and CDR2 YENEEA. V was pared by 5 bases and J by 6 bases, with 9 bases of the junction left unmatched. The CDR3 is 14 amino acids. CDR3 sequence: CASSLRQGRPEAFF. CDR3 nucleotides: TGTGCCAGCAGCCTTAGACAGGGACGCCCTGAAGCTTTCTTT.

The CDR3 region has the DNA TGCGCCAGCAGCCCTTCCTCTTCCTTACTAGATAGCAATGAGCAGTTCTTC. Amino acid sequence: CASSPSSSLLDSNEQFF. This chain connects TRBV4-1 to TRBJ2-1, with a tentative D call TRBD2 (5 bases). The CDR3 is made up of 17 amino acids. The V end was cut by 4 bases, the J end by 6 bases, with 22 bases between. The germline CDR1 and CDR2 sequences are MGHRA and YSYEKL.

This chain joins TRBV1 and TRBJ2-7; TRBD2 reflects the table's D call only, with no check against the DNA. TRBV1 is labeled a pseudogene. The CDR3 length is 14 residues. Written as DNA, the CDR3 is TGCACCAGCCGGTACCGGGACTCCGCCTACGAGCAGTACTTC. This gives the protein CTSRYRDSAYEQYF.